A single sample is the source of the 24 T cell receptor beta chains below, sequenced in a study of PD-1 blockade in mismatch repair-deficient tumors (dated by TCRdb to 2015 to 2018). The protocol used for the library was the immunoSEQ multiplex PCR assay. Sourced from immuneACCESS, this table was stored by TCRdb with only in-frame sequences that have V and J called. A share of the clones is absent; for the studies checked, an unresolved V gene accounts for under half, and the remainder has no known explanation. The sample table shows 70,000 to 95,000 clones, and approximately 80% are seen once. Roughly 5.5% of the sample lies in the top ten. The sample in question was peripheral blood, obtained 44 weeks after starting pembrolizumab. These TCRs come from an adult with mismatch repair-deficient cancer.

The CDR3 DNA reads TGTGCCAGCAGCGCTCGGACAGGGGGCGTCGATACGCAGTATTTT. Residues: CASSARTGGVDTQYF. The chain links TRBV14 to TRBJ2-3, with 11 positions matching TRBD1. The CDR3 runs to 15 residues. In germline, CDR1 is SGHDN, CDR2 FVKESK. Trimming removed 5 bases from V and 6 bases from J; junction bases left unmatched: 7.

The gene calls are TRBV30 and TRBJ1-1, with a weak D call TRBD1 (5 bases). Trimming took off 5 bases at V and 4 bases at J, with 17 bases between the two ends. Per germline, CDR1 GTSNPN and CDR2 SVGIG (reference sequence). CDR3 length equals 14 residues. CDR3 amino acids: CAWDTGTEATEAFF. The CDR3 DNA sequence: TGTGCCTGGGATACCGGGACTGAGGCCACTGAAGCTTTCTTT.

The rearrangement joins TRBV5-1 to TRBJ2-5; D ambiguous. Germline V gene data show CDR1 as SGHRS and CDR2 as YFSETQ. Trimming pared 3 bases from V and 6 bases from J, leaving 15 bases between. The CDR3 runs 14 residues. CDR3 coding DNA: TGCGCCAGCAGCTCCCGGGCGGTTGACAAGACCCAGTACTTC. The encoded protein is CASSSRAVDKTQYF.

The rearrangement links TRBV6-6 to TRBJ2-5, with a tentative D call TRBD2 (6 bases). CDR3 size: 14 residues. V was cut by 1 base and J by 2 bases, with 8 bases left in between. Germline values: CDR1 MNHNY, CDR2 SVGAGI (reference sequence). The DNA for the CDR3 is TGTGCCAGCAGTTACTTTGGGGGGCAAGAGACCCAGTACTTC. It yields the protein CASSYFGGQETQYF.

This CDR3 is CASSSPASGNEQYF. The DNA of the CDR3 is TGTGCCAGCAGTTCTCCGGCTTCGGGCAACGAGCAGTACTTC. The chain uses TRBV6-5 and TRBJ2-5; D is uncertain. The closer fit of TRBJ2-7 to the DNA end suggests the J call may be wrong. There are 14 residues in the CDR3. Germline-derived CDR1 and CDR2 are MNHEY and SVGAGI.

The chain combines TRBV18 with TRBJ2-1; TRBD2 matches 7 bases. Germline values: CDR1 KGHSH, CDR2 LQKENI. Trimming took 3 bases from V and 6 from J; bases not matched to a gene: 5. The CDR3 contains 14 residues. CDR3 in DNA: TGTGCCAGCTCACCGTCGGGGAGGGCCAATGAGCAGTTCTTC. Translated, it gives CASSPSGRANEQFF.

The CDR3 here is CAIRLAGYEQYF. As DNA, the CDR3 is TGTGCCATAAGGCTAGCGGGCTACGAGCAGTACTTC. The chain joins TRBV7-2 to TRBJ2-7; 8 nucleotides agree with TRBD2. The germline CDR1 and CDR2 sequences are SGHTA and FQGNSA. This CDR3 contains 12 residues. With 10 bases clipped from V and 3 bases from J, the junction kept 5 bases outside the gene matches.

This clone was seen a handful of times. The chain joins TRBV2 to TRBJ2-1; D perhaps matches TRBD1 (5 bases). Germline V lookup: CDR1 SNHLY, CDR2 FYNNEI. The CDR3 spans 12 residues. V lost 4 bases, J lost 5 bases, and 6 bases lay in between. This chain's CDR3 is CASSARDNEQFF. The DNA of the CDR3 is TGTGCCAGCAGTGCCAGGGACAATGAGCAGTTCTTC.

This rearrangement joins TRBV19 to TRBJ2-2, with 13 bases identical to TRBD2. CDR1 LNHDA and CDR2 SQIVND come from the germline V gene (reference sequence). After removal of 7 bases from V and 1 base from J, the junction contained 6 bases not matched to a gene. This CDR3 region has 17 residues. CDR3 protein: CASKVGLAGVNTGELFF. CDR3 coding DNA: TGTGCCAGTAAAGTAGGACTAGCGGGAGTGAACACCGGGGAGCTGTTTTTT.

CDR3 amino acids: CASSHGSEQYF. CDR3 DNA: TGTGCCAGCAGCCATGGTTCAGAGCAGTACTTC. J is TRBJ2-7 and V is TRBV5-6; D not resolved. Per the germline V gene, CDR1 is SGHDT and CDR2 is YYEEEE. The CDR3 has 11 amino acids. V was clipped by 4 bases and J by 7 bases, with 9 bases between them.

V and J are TRBV28 and TRBJ1-5, with 7 bases fitting TRBD1. Looked up from germline, CDR1 is MDHEN and CDR2 is SYDVKM. V was pared by 6 bases and J by 3 bases, with 8 bases of the junction left unmatched. The CDR3 sequence is 15 residues long. Here the CDR3 reads CASSPDRSYNQPQHF. The CDR3 nucleotides read TGTGCCAGCAGCCCGGACAGGTCGTACAATCAGCCCCAGCATTTT.

The chain has TRBV14 and TRBJ1-1; TRBD1 matches at 7 bases. Germline CDR1 is SGHDN and CDR2 is FVKESK. The CDR3 totals 14 residues. V trimming: 8 bases; J trimming: 0 bases; junction bases outside the gene matches: 6. The chain's CDR3 is CASRGQPMNTEAFF. The CDR3 nucleotides are TGTGCCAGCCGGGGACAGCCCATGAACACTGAAGCTTTCTTT.

In its sample, this clone was seen once. The chain couples TRBV11-2 to TRBJ2-1, with D unclear. This CDR3 is 15 amino acids long. CDR1 is SGHAT and CDR2 is FQNNGV in the germline V gene. The V and J ends lost 1 base and 5 bases respectively, with 12 bases between them. CDR3 nucleotide sequence: TGTGCCAGCAGCTTAGTTGGCTATCCACACAATGAGCAGTTCTTC. The encoded protein is CASSLVGYPHNEQFF. Complete variable domain (other parts from reference TRBV11-2 and TRBJ2-1): EAGVAQSPRYKIIEKRQSVAFWCNPISGHATLYWYQQILGQGPKLLIQFQNNGVVDDSQLPKDRFSAERLKGVDSTLKIQPAKLEDSAVYLCASSLVGYPHNEQFFGPGTRLTVL.

The V call is TRBV6-1, the J call TRBJ2-7; D gene uncertain. Trimming cost V 3 bases and J 3 bases, with 9 bases left between them. CDR1 and CDR2 from the germline V gene are MNHNS and SASEGT. This CDR3 region has 13 residues. CDR3 sequence (DNA): TGTGCCAGCAGTGACGGCCAGCTCTACGAGCAGTACTTC. It codes for CASSDGQLYEQYF.

The V and J genes are TRBV19 and TRBJ1-1; D is possibly TRBD1 (5 bases). V dropped 6 bases and J dropped 3 bases, with 11 bases sitting between them. CDR3 length: 13 residues. Germline V gene lookup returns CDR1 LNHDA and CDR2 SQIVND (reference sequence). CDR3 region: CASSPRGDTEAFF. In DNA, the CDR3 is TGTGCCAGTAGCCCTCGGGGCGACACTGAAGCTTTCTTT.

DNA of the CDR3: TGTGCCAGCAGCGTAGTACAAGGGGGAGATACGCAGTATTTT. Translating it yields CASSVVQGGDTQYF. This rearrangement joins TRBV9 to TRBJ2-3, with a weak D call TRBD1 (6 bases). This CDR3 spans 14 amino acids. CDR1 is SGDLS and CDR2 is YYNGEE in the germline V gene. V was trimmed by 0 bases and J by 5 bases, leaving 10 bases between them.

The gene calls are TRBV2 and TRBJ2-7; 10 bases line up with TRBD1. The CDR3 covers 16 residues. J was trimmed by 2 bases and V by 9 bases; bases with no gene match: 13. Germline V lookup: CDR1 SNHLY, CDR2 FYNNEI. CDR3: CARGTGALRITYEQYF. The DNA of the CDR3 is TGTGCCAGGGGGACAGGGGCTTTACGAATAACCTACGAGCAGTACTTC.

This clone was observed a single time. The J gene is TRBJ2-1, the V gene TRBV5-1, with no clear D. V lost 1 base, J lost 4 bases, and 12 bases lay in between. The CDR3 has 15 residues. Germline CDR1 SGHRS, CDR2 YFSETQ. CDR3 coding DNA: TGCGCCAGCAGCTTGTGGTGGACGGAGTACAATGAGCAGTTCTTC. Protein: CASSLWWTEYNEQFF.

This rearrangement joins TRBV19 to TRBJ1-5, with D uncertain. V dropped 6 bases and J dropped 6 bases, with 15 bases sitting between them. CDR1 and CDR2 from the germline V gene are LNHDA and SQIVND (reference sequence). The CDR3 runs 14 residues. In nucleotides, the CDR3 is TGTGCCAGTAGCGACACCACCCGCTTTCAGCCCCAGCATTTT. Protein sequence: CASSDTTRFQPQHF.

The CDR3 sequence is CASSLSLGPYEQYF. The DNA of the CDR3 is TGTGCCAGCAGCTTAAGCTTAGGCCCCTACGAGCAGTACTTC. The V and J genes are TRBV11-2 and TRBJ2-7, with D unresolved. CDR1 is SGHAT, CDR2 FQNNGV, per germline. Trimming removed 2 bases at V and 2 bases at J, with 10 bases between. This CDR3 has 14 residues. The whole variable domain, remainder taken from reference TRBV11-2 and TRBJ2-7, is EAGVAQSPRYKIIEKRQSVAFWCNPISGHATLYWYQQILGQGPKLLIQFQNNGVVDDSQLPKDRFSAERLKGVDSTLKIQPAKLEDSAVYLCASSLSLGPYEQYFGPGTRLTVT.

The chain uses TRBV13 and TRBJ2-7; D gene uncertain. Germline CDR1 PRHDT, CDR2 FYEKMQ (reference sequence). V lost 6 bases and J 4 bases, leaving 19 bases between the germline ends. This CDR3 is built from 15 residues. The CDR3 loop reads CASSPGVASPYEQYF. The CDR3 bases are TGTGCCAGCAGTCCCGGAGTAGCCAGCCCTTACGAGCAGTACTTC. The entire variable domain, with the rest obtained from reference TRBV13 and TRBJ2-7, is as follows: AAGVIQSPRHLIKEKRETATLKCYPIPRHDTVYWYQQGPGQDPQFLISFYEKMQSDKGSIPDRFSAQQFSDYHSELNMSSLELGDSALYFCASSPGVASPYEQYFGPGTRLTVT.

The J gene is TRBJ1-4, the V gene TRBV9; 11 bases are a match to TRBD1. CDR1 is SGDLS, CDR2 YYNGEE, per germline. V shed 0 bases, J shed 7 bases, and the junction held 2 bases outside the gene matches. The CDR3 length is 15 residues. The CDR3, as DNA: TGTGCCAGCAGCGTAGGGGGGACAGGGGGTGAAAAACTGTTTTTT. As protein: CASSVGGTGGEKLFF.

The chain uses TRBV25-1 and TRBJ2-5; 7 nucleotides agree with TRBD1. The junction had 4 bases not matched to a gene; V was cut back by 7 bases and J by 5 bases. CDR1 is MGHDK, CDR2 SYGVNS, per germline. The CDR3 is 12 residues long. The CDR3 region is CASTTGSETQYF. CDR3 sequence (DNA): TGTGCCAGCACGACAGGGTCCGAGACCCAGTACTTC.

The chain employs TRBV9 and TRBJ2-5, with 8 bases matching TRBD1. The germline V gene has CDR1 SGDLS and CDR2 YYNGEE. There are 13 residues in the CDR3. J gave up 5 bases and V 4 bases, and 4 bases lay outside the gene matches. Here the CDR3 reads CASSTRDRETQYF. Here the CDR3 DNA reads TGTGCCAGCAGCACCCGGGACAGGGAGACCCAGTACTTC.